The entry below describes one T cell receptor beta chain. This sample was taken from a study of long-term antiretroviral therapy in people with HIV. Run at survey level, the immunoSEQ assay was version v3.0. The protocol was immunoSEQ multiplex PCR, while the TCRdb copy is restricted to in-frame clones and leaves out a portion. Here the sample spans about 28,000 clones, 75% to 85% being singletons. Trimming took off 5 bases at V and 0 bases at J, with 10 bases between the two ends. The CDR3 runs 14 residues. The germline CDR1 and CDR2 sequences are SEHNR and FQNEAQ (reference sequence). Here the sequenced sample was unsorted PBMCs, taken 0.3 years after starting antiretroviral therapy. V and J are TRBV7-9 and TRBJ1-2; the D gene is possibly TRBD1 (6 bases). The receptor was derived from a man aged 35-49 years with HIV. For the CDR3, the DNA is TGTGCCAGCAGCAGGACAGATTCTAACTATGGCTACACCTTC. This sequence encodes CASSRTDSNYGYTF.